The T cell receptor beta chain under discussion was sequenced for a study of metastatic and nonmetastatic thyroid tumors. Study summary: The comparison covered peripheral blood and tumor or nodule tissue in malignant and benign thyroid patients.

CDR3 length: 13 amino acids. Germline V gene lookup returns CDR1 SEHNR and CDR2 FQNEAQ (reference sequence). This clone showed up many times. Its cognate antigen is unknown. One end of the junction fails to match germline, which may point to a read error. In the source study's methods: Variation in CDR3 across clinicopathological groups served as the basis for constructing a distant-metastasis classifier in papillary thyroid cancer. From the PCR reads, TCRdb re-called clones with MiXCR. Clone size and V and J calls follow TCRdb, not the original study. The table records 20,000 to 25,000 clones, 19% of them present only once. Study observations and caveats: Significantly higher TCR beta diversity was reportedly seen in malignant thyroid tumors than benign nodules, in blood and tumor.

Ahead of thyroid surgery, no patient had received treatment of any kind. This chain links TRBV7-9 with TRBJ2-3; possibly TRBD2 for D (5 bases). The sequencing sample was made of blood. The sequence came from a male donor with papillary thyroid cancer or a benign thyroid nodule (not recorded which). Some clones in this sample may be carry-over from other donors' samples. CDR3 region: CASSLALASSKNF. The CDR3 coding sequence is TGTGCCAGCAGCTTAGCTCTAGCCAGCTCAAAGAATTTT.